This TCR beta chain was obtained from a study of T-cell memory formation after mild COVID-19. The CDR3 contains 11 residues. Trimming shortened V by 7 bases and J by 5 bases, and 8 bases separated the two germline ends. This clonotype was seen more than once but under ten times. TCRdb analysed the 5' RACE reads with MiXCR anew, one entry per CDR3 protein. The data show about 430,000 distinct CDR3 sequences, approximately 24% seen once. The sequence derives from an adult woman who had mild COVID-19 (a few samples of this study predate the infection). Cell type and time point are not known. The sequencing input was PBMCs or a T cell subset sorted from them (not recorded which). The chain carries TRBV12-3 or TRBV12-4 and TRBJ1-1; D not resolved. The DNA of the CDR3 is TGTGCCAGCACCCGGTTGACTGAAGCTTTCTTT. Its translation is CASTRLTEAFF.